This is a list of T cell receptor beta chains from one sample in a study of OX40 agonist ivuxolimab in advanced cancers. Profiled with immunoSEQ multiplex PCR; TCRdb holds only in-frame clones, not every one. The sample has about 100,000 clones; 90% are singletons. Source: CD4+ or CD8+ T cells sorted from blood, taken in a trial of the OX40 agonist ivuxolimab. The receptors come from an adult with an advanced solid tumor such as melanoma, head and neck, liver or kidney cancer. CDR3s include the opening cysteine and the closing phenylalanine or tryptophan. The D gene is left open where the match is weak. Rows may omit the clone size; those that give it use once, few, many or a size class.

>14|NA|TRBJ2-1|TRBV18|TRBD1
CASSPDRGLYEQFF
TGTGCCAGCTCACCAGACAGGGGGCTATATGAGCAGTTCTTC
>15|NA|TRBJ1-4|TRBV5-6|NA
CASSLVGQRPEKLFF
TGTGCCAGCAGCTTGGTCGGACAACGCCCTGAAAAACTGTTTTTT
>14|NA|TRBJ2-5|TRBV7-9|TRBD2
CASSLSGRAETQYF
TGTGCCAGCAGCCTTAGCGGGAGGGCCGAGACCCAGTACTTC
>13|NA|TRBJ1-5|TRBV6-1|NA
CASSGGTNQPQHF
TGTGCCAGCAGCGGGGGTACCAATCAGCCCCAGCATTTT
>15|NA|TRBJ2-7|TRBV10-2|TRBD2
CASRAPGTSGLKQYF
TGCGCCAGCAGGGCGCCCGGGACTAGCGGGCTCAAGCAGTACTTC
>15|NA|TRBJ2-7|TRBV7-6|TRBD1
CASSFQGASSYEQYF
TGTGCCAGCAGCTTCCAGGGGGCATCCTCCTACGAGCAGTACTTC
>15|NA|TRBJ1-4|TRBV5-1|NA
CASSLGGSREEKLFF
TGCGCCAGCAGCTTGGGGGGCAGCAGAGAAGAAAAACTGTTTTTT
>16|NA|TRBJ2-3|TRBV15|TRBD2
CATSIGTSGGSGTQYF
TGTGCCACCAGCATTGGGACTAGCGGGGGCAGTGGGACGCAGTATTTT
>15|once|TRBJ2-7|TRBV28|NA
CASSSTLPGSYEQYF
TGTGCCAGCAGTTCTACCCTTCCGGGGTCCTACGAGCAGTACTTC
>16|few|TRBJ2-5|TRBV11-2|NA
CASSLGLVPGRETQYF
TGTGCCAGCAGCTTAGGTCTGGTTCCGGGTCGGGAGACCCAGTACTTC
>13|few|TRBJ2-2|TRBV7-2|NA
CASSSGTTGELFF
TGTGCCAGCAGCTCGGGAACCACCGGGGAGCTGTTTTTT
>15|NA|TRBJ2-6|TRBV6-1|TRBD1
CASIRDRSGANVLTF
TGTGCCAGCATTAGGGACAGATCCGGGGCCAACGTCCTGACTTTC
>16|NA|TRBJ2-7|TRBV7-2|TRBD2
CASSPPRALAGVEQYF
TGTGCCAGCAGCCCCCCACGCGCGCTAGCGGGAGTCGAGCAGTACTTC
>16|NA|TRBJ2-3|TRBV27|TRBD2
CASSSQGTSGRDTQYF
TGTGCCAGCAGTTCTCAGGGGACTAGCGGGAGGGATACGCAGTATTTT
>14|NA|TRBJ2-7|TRBV5-1|NA
CASSRGGGTYEQYF
TGCGCCAGCAGCCGGGGTGGGGGTACCTACGAGCAGTACTTC
>15|NA|TRBJ2-1|TRBV7-2|NA
CASSFTFDEYNEQFF
TGTGCCAGCAGCTTTACTTTTGACGAGTACAATGAGCAGTTCTTC
>15|NA|TRBJ2-5|TRBV5-6|NA
CASSSTGVYQETQYF
TGTGCCAGCAGCTCGACAGGAGTGTACCAAGAGACCCAGTACTTC
>19|NA|TRBJ2-6|TRBV28|TRBD1
CASSARPGTGYSGANVLTF
TGTGCCAGCAGTGCTCGCCCTGGGACAGGCTACTCTGGGGCCAACGTCCTGACTTTC
>12|NA|TRBJ1-2|TRBV4-3|NA
CASSQQGYGYTF
TGCGCCAGCAGCCAACAAGGCTATGGCTACACCTTC
>14|NA|TRBJ2-5|TRBV10-3|NA
CAISESPLWETQYF
TGTGCCATCAGTGAGTCGCCACTGTGGGAGACCCAGTACTTC
>19|NA|TRBJ2-1|TRBV5-4|TRBD2
CASSKSRGRAKSASNEQFF
TGTGCCAGCAGTAAATCGCGCGGGAGGGCTAAGTCAGCCTCTAATGAGCAGTTCTTC
>13|NA|TRBJ2-2|TRBV11-2|NA
CASILSGAGELFF
TGTGCCAGCATCCTTTCCGGGGCCGGGGAGCTGTTTTTT
>16|NA|TRBJ2-1|TRBV18|TRBD1
CASSLLTGGAKIEQFF
TGTGCCAGCTCACTCCTAACAGGGGGCGCGAAGATAGAGCAGTTCTTC
>16|NA|TRBJ1-1|TRBV4-2|NA
CASSQDAQGMNTEAFF
TGTGCCAGCAGCCAAGATGCTCAGGGGATGAACACTGAAGCTTTCTTT
>15|NA|TRBJ1-5|TRBV6-6|NA
CASTPLQGGRQPQHF
TGTGCCAGCACCCCGCTGCAGGGTGGGCGTCAGCCCCAGCATTTT
>16|NA|TRBJ2-3|TRBV25-1|TRBD2
CASSQTSGRIQDTQYF
TGTGCCAGTTCACAAACTAGCGGGAGGATCCAGGATACGCAGTATTTT
>15|NA|TRBJ2-2|TRBV6-1|TRBD1
CAGGGQGKSTGELFF
TGTGCCGGTGGAGGACAGGGCAAGAGCACCGGGGAGCTGTTTTTT
>14|NA|TRBJ2-1|TRBV11-3|NA
CASSLEMDSNEQFF
TGTGCCAGCAGCTTAGAAATGGACTCCAATGAGCAGTTCTTC
>15|NA|TRBJ2-3|TRBV2|NA
CASKVLGGGRDTQYF
TGTGCCAGCAAGGTTCTCGGCGGCGGCCGTGATACGCAGTATTTT
>18|NA|TRBJ2-4|TRBV6-1|NA
CASSGGGQYSLAKNIQYF
TGTGCCAGCAGTGGGGGGGGACAGTATAGTTTAGCCAAAAACATTCAGTACTTC
>13|NA|TRBJ2-1|TRBV11-3|NA
CASSLSTVNEQFF
TGTGCCAGCAGCTTATCCACAGTTAATGAGCAGTTCTTC
>15|NA|TRBJ2-2|TRBV5-1|TRBD2
CASSPSLAGSGELFF
TGCGCCAGCAGTCCGTCACTAGCGGGCTCCGGGGAGCTGTTTTTT
>15|NA|TRBJ1-5|TRBV28|TRBD1
CASRAGTGGNQPQHF
TGTGCCAGCAGGGCCGGGACAGGGGGAAACCAGCCCCAGCATTTT
>16|NA|TRBJ2-3|TRBV28|NA
CASHQGGQLISDTQYF
TGTGCCAGCCACCAGGGGGGACAACTAATTTCAGATACGCAGTATTTT
>13|once|TRBJ2-3|TRBV19|NA
CASSLDSPDTQYF
TGTGCCAGTAGTTTGGACAGTCCAGATACGCAGTATTTT
>17|NA|TRBJ2-3|TRBV7-8|TRBD1
CASSLAWDSLLGDTQYF
TGTGCCAGCAGCTTAGCATGGGACAGTCTTTTAGGAGATACGCAGTATTTT
>15|NA|TRBJ2-1|TRBV4-2|TRBD2
CASSQVAGADNEQFF
TGTGCCAGCAGCCAAGTAGCGGGAGCGGACAATGAGCAGTTCTTC
>15|NA|TRBJ1-1|TRBV9|TRBD1
CASSGTKGGNTEAFF
TGTGCCAGCAGCGGGACCAAAGGGGGCAACACTGAAGCTTTCTTT
>14|NA|TRBJ2-7|TRBV7-2|NA
CASSLVEGPYEQYF
TGTGCCAGCAGCTTAGTTGAGGGACCCTACGAGCAGTACTTC
>16|NA|TRBJ2-6|TRBV5-1|NA
CASSLDAFSGANVLTF
TGCGCCAGCAGCTTGGATGCTTTCTCTGGGGCCAACGTCCTGACTTTC
>14|NA|TRBJ1-1|TRBV5-1|NA
CASSLGEQGVKAFF
TGCGCCAGCAGCTTGGGGGAACAGGGTGTTAAAGCTTTCTTT
>15|NA|TRBJ1-4|TRBV5-4|NA
CASSTGYATNEKLFF
TGTGCCAGCAGCACCGGGTATGCAACTAATGAAAAACTGTTTTTT
>14|NA|TRBJ1-5|TRBV2|NA
CASMGGGFNQPQHF
TGTGCCAGCATGGGTGGCGGATTCAATCAGCCCCAGCATTTT
>15|NA|TRBJ2-7|TRBV6-5|NA
CASSYSSAGTSEQYF
TGTGCCAGCAGTTACTCGAGCGCGGGGACCAGCGAGCAGTACTTC
>13|NA|TRBJ2-5|TRBV18|NA
CASSLGIEETQYF
TGTGCCAGCTCACTTGGAATTGAGGAGACCCAGTACTTC
>13|NA|TRBJ2-3|TRBV5-1|NA
CASSSGRTDTQYF
TGCGCCAGCAGCTCTGGTAGGACAGATACGCAGTATTTT
>15|NA|TRBJ1-5|TRBV28|NA
CASSFQRGRNQPQHF
TGTGCCAGCAGTTTTCAACGGGGACGCAATCAGCCCCAGCATTTT
>15|NA|TRBJ2-1|TRBV25-1|TRBD1
CASSEGTVRGNEQFF
TGTGCCAGCAGTGAAGGGACAGTTCGGGGCAATGAGCAGTTCTTC
>18|NA|TRBJ2-7|TRBV7-2|TRBD2
CASSLANGGTSDSYEQYF
TGTGCCAGCAGCTTAGCGAATGGTGGGACTAGCGATTCCTACGAGCAGTACTTC